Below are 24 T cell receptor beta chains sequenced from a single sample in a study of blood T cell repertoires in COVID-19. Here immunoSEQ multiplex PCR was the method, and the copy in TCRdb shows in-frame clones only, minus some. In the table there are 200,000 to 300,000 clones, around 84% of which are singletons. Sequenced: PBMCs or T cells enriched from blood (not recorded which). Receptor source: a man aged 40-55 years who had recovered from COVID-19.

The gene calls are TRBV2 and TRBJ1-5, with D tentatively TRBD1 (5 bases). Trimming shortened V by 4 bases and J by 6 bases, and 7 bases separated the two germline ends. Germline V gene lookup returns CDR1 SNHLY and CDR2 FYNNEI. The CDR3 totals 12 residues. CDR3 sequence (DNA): TGTGCCAGCAGTGTGGGGGGTCAGCCCCAGCATTTT. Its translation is CASSVGGQPQHF.

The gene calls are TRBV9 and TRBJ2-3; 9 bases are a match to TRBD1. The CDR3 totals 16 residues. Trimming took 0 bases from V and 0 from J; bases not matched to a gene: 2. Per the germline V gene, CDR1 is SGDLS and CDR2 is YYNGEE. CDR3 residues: CASSVGGTGSTDTQYF. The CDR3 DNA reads TGTGCCAGCAGCGTAGGAGGGACAGGGAGCACAGATACGCAGTATTTT.

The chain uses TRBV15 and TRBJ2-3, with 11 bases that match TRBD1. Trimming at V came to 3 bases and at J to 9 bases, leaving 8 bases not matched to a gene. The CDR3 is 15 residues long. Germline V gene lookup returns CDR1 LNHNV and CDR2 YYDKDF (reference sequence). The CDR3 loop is CATSSPGQGDPTQYF. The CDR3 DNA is TGTGCCACCAGCAGCCCGGGACAGGGGGATCCGACGCAGTATTTT.

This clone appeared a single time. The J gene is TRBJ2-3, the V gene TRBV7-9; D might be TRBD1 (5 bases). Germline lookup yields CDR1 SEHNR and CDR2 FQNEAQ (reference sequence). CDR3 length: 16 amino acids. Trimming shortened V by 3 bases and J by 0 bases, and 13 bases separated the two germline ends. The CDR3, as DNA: TGTGCCAGCAGCTTCGACAGCTGGTCGAGCACAGATACGCAGTATTTT. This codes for CASSFDSWSSTDTQYF.

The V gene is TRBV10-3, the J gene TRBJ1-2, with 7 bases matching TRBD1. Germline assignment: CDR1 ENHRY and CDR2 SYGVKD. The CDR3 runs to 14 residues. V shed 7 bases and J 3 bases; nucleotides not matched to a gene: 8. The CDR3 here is CAITRTGLDYGYTF. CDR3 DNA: TGTGCCATCACCCGGACAGGTCTGGACTATGGCTACACCTTC.

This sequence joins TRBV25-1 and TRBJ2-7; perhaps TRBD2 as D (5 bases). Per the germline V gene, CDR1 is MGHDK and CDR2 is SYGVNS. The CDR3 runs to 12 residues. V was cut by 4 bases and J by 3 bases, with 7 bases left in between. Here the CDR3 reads CASSVEGYEQYF. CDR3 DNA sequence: TGTGCCAGCAGTGTTGAGGGCTACGAGCAGTACTTC.

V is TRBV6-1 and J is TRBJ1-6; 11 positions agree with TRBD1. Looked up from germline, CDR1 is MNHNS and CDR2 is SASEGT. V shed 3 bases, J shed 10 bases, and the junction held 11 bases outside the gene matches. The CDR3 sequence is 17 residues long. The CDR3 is CASSDLPGQGAESPLHF. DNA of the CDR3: TGTGCCAGCAGTGACCTACCAGGACAGGGGGCCGAATCACCCCTCCACTTT.

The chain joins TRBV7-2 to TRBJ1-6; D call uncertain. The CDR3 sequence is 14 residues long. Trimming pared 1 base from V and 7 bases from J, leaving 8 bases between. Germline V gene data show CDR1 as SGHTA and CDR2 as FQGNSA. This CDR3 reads CASSLGRLNSPLHF. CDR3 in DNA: TGTGCCAGCAGCTTAGGACGACTCAATTCACCCCTCCACTTT.

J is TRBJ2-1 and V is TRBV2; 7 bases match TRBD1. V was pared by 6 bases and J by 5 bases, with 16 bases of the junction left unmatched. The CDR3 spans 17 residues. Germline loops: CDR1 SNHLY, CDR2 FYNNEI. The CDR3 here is CASREYGTAVGDNEQFF. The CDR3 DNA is TGTGCCAGCAGAGAATACGGGACAGCAGTAGGAGACAATGAGCAGTTCTTC.

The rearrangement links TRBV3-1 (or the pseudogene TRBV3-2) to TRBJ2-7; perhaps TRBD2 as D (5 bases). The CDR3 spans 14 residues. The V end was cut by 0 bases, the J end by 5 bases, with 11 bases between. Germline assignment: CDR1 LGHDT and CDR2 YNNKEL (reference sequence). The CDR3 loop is CASSQEVRGNEQYF. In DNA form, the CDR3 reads TGTGCCAGCAGCCAAGAAGTTCGGGGTAACGAGCAGTACTTC.

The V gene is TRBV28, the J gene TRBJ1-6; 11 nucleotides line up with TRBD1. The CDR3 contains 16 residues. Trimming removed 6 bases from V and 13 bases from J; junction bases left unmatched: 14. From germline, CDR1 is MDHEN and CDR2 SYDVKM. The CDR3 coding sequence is TGTGCCAGCAGCAACTATGGACAGGGGGCGCTTTTTCCCCTCCACTTT. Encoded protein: CASSNYGQGALFPLHF.

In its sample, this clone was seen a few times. CDR3 in DNA: TGTGCCATCAGTGAGAGGGGAAGTTCTGAAAAACTGTTTTTT. Translated, it gives CAISERGSSEKLFF. The chain is built from TRBV10-3 and TRBJ1-4; maybe TRBD1 (5 bases). Looked up from germline, CDR1 is ENHRY and CDR2 is SYGVKD. V lost 2 bases and J lost 7, with 11 bases in between. The CDR3 consists of 14 residues.

DNA of the CDR3: TGTGCCAGCTCACCACCGGGACAGGGGTTACACGAGCAGTACTTC. Its protein is CASSPPGQGLHEQYF. V and J are TRBV18 and TRBJ2-7; 10 bases match TRBD1. V lost 0 bases and J lost 5; bases outside the gene matches: 4. Germline CDR1 reads KGHSH; CDR2 reads LQKENI. The CDR3 is 15 amino acids.

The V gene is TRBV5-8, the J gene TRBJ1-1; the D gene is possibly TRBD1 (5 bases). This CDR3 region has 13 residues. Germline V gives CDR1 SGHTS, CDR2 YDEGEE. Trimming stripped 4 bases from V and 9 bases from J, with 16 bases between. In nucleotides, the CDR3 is TGTGCCAGCAGCGTCTTGGGGGGTCTTAAAGCTTTCTTT. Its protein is CASSVLGGLKAFF.

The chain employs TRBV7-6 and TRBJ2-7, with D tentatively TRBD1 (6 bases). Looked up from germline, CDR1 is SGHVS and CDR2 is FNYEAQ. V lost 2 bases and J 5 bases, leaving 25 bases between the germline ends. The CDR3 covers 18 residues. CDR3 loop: CASSLIFWWNRVGHEQYF. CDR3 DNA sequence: TGTGCCAGCAGCTTAATCTTTTGGTGGAACAGGGTCGGTCACGAGCAGTACTTC.

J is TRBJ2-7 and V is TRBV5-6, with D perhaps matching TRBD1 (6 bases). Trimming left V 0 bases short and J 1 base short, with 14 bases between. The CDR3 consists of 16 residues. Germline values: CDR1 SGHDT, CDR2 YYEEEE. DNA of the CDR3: TGTGCCAGCAGCTTGGGTTCGAGACAGGCATCCTACGAGCAGTACTTC. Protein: CASSLGSRQASYEQYF. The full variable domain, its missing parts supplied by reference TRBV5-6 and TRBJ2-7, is DAGVTQSPTHLIKTRGQQVTLRCSPKSGHDTVSWYQQALGQGPQFIFQYYEEEERQRGNFPDRFSGHQFPNYSSELNVNALLLGDSALYLCASSLGSRQASYEQYFGPGTRLTVT.

The CDR3 DNA reads TGTGCCAGCAGCTTAGCGGGGCAGTCAATCGGGCCCCAGCATTTT. Protein sequence: CASSLAGQSIGPQHF. The gene calls are TRBV7-8 and TRBJ1-5, with D perhaps matching TRBD1 (5 bases). Germline V gives CDR1 SGHVS, CDR2 FQNEAQ. V was clipped by 0 bases and J by 9 bases, with 15 bases between them. The CDR3 has 15 amino acids.

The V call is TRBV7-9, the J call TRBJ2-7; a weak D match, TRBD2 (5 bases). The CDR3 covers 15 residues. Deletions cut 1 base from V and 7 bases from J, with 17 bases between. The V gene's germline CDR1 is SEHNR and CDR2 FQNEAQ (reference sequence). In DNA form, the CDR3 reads TGTGCCAGCAGCTTAGGCGACGGTCATGGCGGGGAGCAGTACTTC. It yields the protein CASSLGDGHGGEQYF.

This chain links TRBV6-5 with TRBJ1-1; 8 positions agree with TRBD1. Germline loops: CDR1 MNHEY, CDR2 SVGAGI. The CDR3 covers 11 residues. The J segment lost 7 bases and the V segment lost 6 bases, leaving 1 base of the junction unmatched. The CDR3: CASSTGGEAFF. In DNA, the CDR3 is TGTGCCAGCAGCACAGGGGGTGAAGCTTTCTTT.

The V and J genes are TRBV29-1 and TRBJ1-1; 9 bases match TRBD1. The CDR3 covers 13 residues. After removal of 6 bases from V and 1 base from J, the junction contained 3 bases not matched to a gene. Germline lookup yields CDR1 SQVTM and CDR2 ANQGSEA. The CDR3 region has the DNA TGCAGCGTCTGGACAGGGGAGAACACTGAAGCTTTCTTT. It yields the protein CSVWTGENTEAFF.

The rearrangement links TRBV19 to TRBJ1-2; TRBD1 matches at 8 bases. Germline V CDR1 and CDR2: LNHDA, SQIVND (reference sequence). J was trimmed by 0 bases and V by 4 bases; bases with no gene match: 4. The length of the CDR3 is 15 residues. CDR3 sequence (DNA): TGTGCCAGTAGTAGGACAGGGTCCCCTAACTATGGCTACACCTTC. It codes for CASSRTGSPNYGYTF.

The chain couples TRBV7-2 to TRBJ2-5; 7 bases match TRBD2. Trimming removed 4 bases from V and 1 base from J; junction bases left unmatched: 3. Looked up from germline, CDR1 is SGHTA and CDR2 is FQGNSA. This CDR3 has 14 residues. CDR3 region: CASSSGLVQETQYF. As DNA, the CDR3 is TGTGCCAGCAGCTCCGGACTAGTCCAAGAGACCCAGTACTTC. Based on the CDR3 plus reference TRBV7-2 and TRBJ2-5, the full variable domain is GAGVSQSPSNKVTEKGKDVELRCDPISGHTALYWYRQSLGQGLEFLIYFQGNSAPDKSGLPSDRFSAERTGGSVSTLTIQRTQQEDSAVYLCASSSGLVQETQYFGPGTRLLVL.

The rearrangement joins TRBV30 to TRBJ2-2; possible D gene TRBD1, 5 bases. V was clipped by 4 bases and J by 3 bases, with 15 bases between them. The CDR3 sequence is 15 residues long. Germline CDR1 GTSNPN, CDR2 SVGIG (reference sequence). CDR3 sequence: CAWTGHFGDTGELFF. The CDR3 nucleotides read TGTGCCTGGACCGGACACTTTGGAGACACCGGGGAGCTGTTTTTT.

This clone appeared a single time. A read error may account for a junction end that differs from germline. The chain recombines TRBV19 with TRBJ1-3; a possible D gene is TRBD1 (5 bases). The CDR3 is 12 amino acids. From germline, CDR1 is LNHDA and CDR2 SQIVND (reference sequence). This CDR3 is CASSNPNRQWVF. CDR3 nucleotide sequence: TGTGCCAGTAGTAACCCCAACCGACAGTGGGTTTTT. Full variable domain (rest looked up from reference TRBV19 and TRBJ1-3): DGGITQSPKYLFRKEGQNVTLSCEQNLNHDAMYWYRQDPGQGLRLIYYSQIVNDFQKGDIAEGYSVSREKKESFPLTVTSAQKNPTAFYLCASSNPNRQWVFGEGSWLTVV.